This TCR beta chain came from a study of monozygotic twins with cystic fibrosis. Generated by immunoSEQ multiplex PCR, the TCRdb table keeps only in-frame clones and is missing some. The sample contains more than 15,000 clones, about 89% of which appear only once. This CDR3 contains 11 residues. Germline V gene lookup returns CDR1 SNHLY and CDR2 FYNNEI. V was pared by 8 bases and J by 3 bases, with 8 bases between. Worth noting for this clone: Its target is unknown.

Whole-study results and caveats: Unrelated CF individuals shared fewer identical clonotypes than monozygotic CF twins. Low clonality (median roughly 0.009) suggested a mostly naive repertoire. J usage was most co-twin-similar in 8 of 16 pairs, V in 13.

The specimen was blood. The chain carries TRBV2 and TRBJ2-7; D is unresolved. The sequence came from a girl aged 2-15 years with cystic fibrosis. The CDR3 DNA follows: TGTGCCAGCCACAGAGACTACGAGCAGTACTTC. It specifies CASHRDYEQYF.